Sequencing of this T cell receptor beta chain was carried out in a study of beta chain features in type 1 diabetes. Study as a whole: No age, gender or cell yield differences were seen between patients and healthy donors. Whole-study findings and limits: In all four CD4+ subsets, TCRB CDR3 length was significantly, moderately reduced in type 1 diabetes. Naive, central memory and Treg TCRB repertoires seemed to resemble each other more closely in patients than they did in healthy donors.

The sequenced template was cDNA made from the entire isolated RNA. The method was immunoSEQ multiplex PCR; TCRdb's version includes in-frame clones alone and lacks a portion of them. Of around 650,000 clones listed, 9.5% to 15% were seen once; the top ten hold over 0.1%. This CDR3 spans 14 amino acids. CDR1 and CDR2 (germline): SGHNT, YYREEE (reference sequence). Trimming cost V 4 bases and J 4 bases; bases outside gene matches: 4. This clone was counted a few times. What it binds is unknown. V is TRBV5-4 and J is TRBJ2-3; 9 bases match TRBD1. Sequenced sample: naive CD4+ T cells from blood. The receptor was isolated from a young man with type 1 diabetes. The CDR3 sequence is CASSPGQGADTQYF. The CDR3 bases are TGTGCCAGCAGCCCGGGACAGGGAGCAGATACGCAGTATTTT.